This T cell receptor beta chain was recovered during a study of T-cell memory formation after mild COVID-19. Germline V gives CDR1 SGHKS, CDR2 YYEKEE (reference sequence). The CDR3 contains 15 residues. Constant-segment primers were used for 5'RACE, and the resulting TCR alpha and TCR beta cDNA libraries carried sample barcodes and UMIs. MiXCR, applied by TCRdb to the 5' RACE reads, yields one record per CDR3 protein. The sample has about 200,000 distinct CDR3 sequences, more than 8% seen once. As concerns this clonotype: Its antigen is still unknown. A much larger clonotype is one base distant, so this may be a read error.

Findings and limits, study-wide: Day 15 to 85 contracting clones showed balanced CD4/CD8; later expanders leaned CD4+.

The clonotype comes from a man between 18 and 35 years old who had mild COVID-19 (a few samples of this study predate the infection). Cell type and time point are not known. Sequencing input: PBMCs or a T cell subset sorted from them (not recorded which). J is TRBJ2-7 and V is TRBV5-5; 9 bases agree with TRBD2. DNA for the CDR3: TGTGCCAGAAGCTGGATAGCGGGGGAGACACTGGGGCAGTACTTC. Its translation: CARSWIAGETLGQYF.